This T cell receptor beta chain was captured by sequencing in a study of T cell repertoires in cytomegalovirus infection. For the study at large: An indication of both CMV infection and matching HLA type came from public TCR beta signatures.

Via MiXCR, TCRdb re-called the reads, giving one row per CDR3 protein. The data contain about 740,000 distinct CDR3 sequences, roughly 36% of them seen just once; the ten biggest clones take up around 2.6%. The CDR3 is 16 amino acids. CDR1 is MDHEN and CDR2 is SYDVKM in the germline V gene. The germline V and J ends were trimmed by 4 bases and 3 bases, with 17 bases remaining between them. Whole-study findings and limits: HLA-C-restricted CMV-specific TCR beta clonotypes prevailed in the ex vivo response. Cumulative frequency of public TCR beta families picked out carriers of CMV plus the relevant HLA.

This clonotype was detected a few times. No antigen is known for it. The sequenced sample was PBMCs. The chain has TRBV28 and TRBJ2-3; TRBD1 is a possible D gene (6 bases). This clonotype was obtained from a human donor in good health (CMV status not recorded). Some clones in this sample may be carry-over from other donors' samples. The CDR3 DNA sequence: TGTGCCAGCAGTTCGATCCCGGGACATGGAACAGATACGCAGTATTTT. Amino acids: CASSSIPGHGTDTQYF. Together with reference TRBV28 and TRBJ2-3, the CDR3 gives the full variable domain: DVKVTQSSRYLVKRTGEKVFLECVQDMDHENMFWYRQDPGLGLRLIYFSYDVKMKEKGDIPEGYSVSREKKERFSLILESASTNQTSMYLCASSSIPGHGTDTQYFGPGTRLTVL.